This TCR beta chain emerged from a study of identical twins. Healthy Caucasians provided all donations. Germline V gene lookup returns CDR1 DFQATT and CDR2 SNEGSKA (reference sequence). The V gene lost 7 bases and the J gene lost 4 bases, with 10 bases spanning the gap. The CDR3 spans 12 residues. Findings and caveats of the study: Findings depended on cross-sectional statistics rather than tracking the same donors. Models underestimated out-of-frame TCR alpha sharing in monozygotic twins. Insertions were fewer in abundant cord blood beta clonotypes, whereas memory repertoires showed none of this pattern.

MiXCR, run by TCRdb on the 5' RACE reads, gives a single entry per CDR3 protein. The table records hundreds of thousands of distinct CDR3 sequences, 7% to 7.5% of them present only once. On this clonotype: What it recognizes is unknown.

This sample was shared with a second study, whose subject was yellow fever vaccine responses in identical twins.

The rearrangement joins TRBV20-1 to TRBJ2-2; no definite D call. The sequencing input was PBMCs. This TCR came from a woman between 18 and 30 years old in good health. In nucleotides, the CDR3 is TGCAGTGGAAGGTCGGGCACCGGGGAGCTGTTTTTT. It translates to CSGRSGTGELFF.